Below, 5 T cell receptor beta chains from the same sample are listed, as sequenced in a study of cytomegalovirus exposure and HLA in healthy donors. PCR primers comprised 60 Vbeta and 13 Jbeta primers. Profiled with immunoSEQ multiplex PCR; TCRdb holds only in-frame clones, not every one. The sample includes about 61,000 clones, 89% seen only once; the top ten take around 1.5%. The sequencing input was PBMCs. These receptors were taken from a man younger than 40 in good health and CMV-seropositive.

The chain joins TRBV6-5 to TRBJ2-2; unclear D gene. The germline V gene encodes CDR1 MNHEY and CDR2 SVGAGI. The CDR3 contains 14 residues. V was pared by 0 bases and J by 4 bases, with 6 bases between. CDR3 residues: CASSYSSVTGELFF. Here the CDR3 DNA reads TGTGCCAGCAGTTACTCCTCGGTCACCGGGGAGCTGTTTTTT.

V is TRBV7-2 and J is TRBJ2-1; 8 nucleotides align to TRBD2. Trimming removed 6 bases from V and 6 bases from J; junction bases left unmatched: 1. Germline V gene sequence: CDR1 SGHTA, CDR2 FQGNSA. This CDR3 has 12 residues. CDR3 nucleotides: TGTGCCAGCAGACGGGGGGGCAATGAGCAGTTCTTC. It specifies CASRRGGNEQFF.

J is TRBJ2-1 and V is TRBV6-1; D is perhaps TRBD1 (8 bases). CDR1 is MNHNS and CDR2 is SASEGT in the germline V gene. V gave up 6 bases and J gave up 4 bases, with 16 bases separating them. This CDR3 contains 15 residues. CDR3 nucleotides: TGTGCCAGCAGGGGGGGGACAGGTCAGTACAATGAGCAGTTCTTC. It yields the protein CASRGGTGQYNEQFF.

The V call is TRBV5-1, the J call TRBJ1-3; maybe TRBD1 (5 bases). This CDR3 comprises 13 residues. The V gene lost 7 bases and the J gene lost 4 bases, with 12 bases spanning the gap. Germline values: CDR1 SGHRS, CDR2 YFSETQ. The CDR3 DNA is TGCGCCAGCTCACCATACAGGGGAAACACCATATATTTT. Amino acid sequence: CASSPYRGNTIYF.

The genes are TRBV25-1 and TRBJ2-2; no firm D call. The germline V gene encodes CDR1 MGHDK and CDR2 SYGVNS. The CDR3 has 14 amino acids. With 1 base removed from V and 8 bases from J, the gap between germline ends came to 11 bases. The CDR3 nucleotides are TGTGCCAGCAGTGAATTGGTGATCGGTGGGGAGCTGTTTTTT. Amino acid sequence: CASSELVIGGELFF.